This is a list of T cell receptor beta chains from one sample in a study of blood T cells in healthy people across ages. From the 5' RACE reads, TCRdb called clonotypes with MiXCR, one entry per CDR3 protein. The table shows 600,000 or so distinct CDR3 sequences, with approximately 30% occurring only once. The specimen sequenced was blood. Every receptor here comes from a woman of 80 years or more in good health. CDR3s include the opening cysteine and the closing phenylalanine or tryptophan. The D gene is left open where the match is weak. Expanded clones are given a class, and other clones once, few, many or no size at all.

d_gene	v_gene	j_gene	abundance	CDR3aa	CDR3nt
-	TRBV20-1	TRBJ1-1	many	CSAASSRANTEAFF	TGCAGTGCGGCAAGCAGCAGGGCGAACACTGAAGCTTTCTTT
-	TRBV10-3	TRBJ2-1	many	CAISLREQGENEQFF	TGTGCCATCTCCCTTCGGGAACAGGGAGAGAATGAGCAGTTCTTC
-	TRBV5-6	TRBJ2-5	-	CASSFPNAQETQYF	TGTGCCAGCAGCTTCCCTAACGCACAAGAGACCCAGTACTTC
-	TRBV20-1	TRBJ1-2	many	CSARRGLNYGYTF	TGCAGTGCTAGACGGGGACTCAACTATGGCTACACCTTC
-	TRBV7-2	TRBJ2-5	-	CASSVNKGETQYF	TGTGCCAGCAGCGTAAATAAGGGCGAGACCCAGTACTTC
-	TRBV7-9	TRBJ1-2	many	CASTLLGGYTF	TGTGCCAGCACTCTGCTCGGGGGCTACACCTTC
-	TRBV20-1	TRBJ1-4	-	CSASQVRGGNEKLFF	TGCAGTGCTTCTCAGGTCAGGGGTGGAAATGAAAAACTGTTTTTT
TRBD2	TRBV7-2	TRBJ2-3	many	CASGGLAGRTDTQYF	TGTGCCAGCGGCGGACTAGCGGGGCGCACAGATACGCAGTATTTT
TRBD2	TRBV9	TRBJ2-1	many	CASSVGLGGTEQFF	TGTGCCAGCAGCGTAGGGCTGGGGGGGACTGAGCAGTTCTTC
-	TRBV2	TRBJ2-1	many	CASSRRVLMNEQFF	TGTGCCAGCAGCCGTCGGGTCCTTATGAATGAGCAGTTCTTC
-	TRBV14	TRBJ1-1	few	CASSRMGGERTEAFF	TGTGCCAGCAGCCGGATGGGGGGGGAACGCACTGAAGCTTTCTTT
TRBD1	TRBV6-5	TRBJ1-1	few	CASSRLSGGESTEAFF	TGTGCCAGCAGCCGCCTTTCAGGGGGCGAGAGCACTGAAGCTTTCTTT
-	TRBV4-2	TRBJ2-7	many	CASSQGGATQQYF	TGTGCCAGCAGCCAAGGCGGAGCGACGCAGCAGTACTTC
TRBD1	TRBV6-5	TRBJ2-5	many	CASSPGTAQATQYF	TGTGCCAGCAGCCCCGGGACAGCTCAAGCGACCCAGTACTTC
-	TRBV18	TRBJ1-2	-	CASSAVVERGYTF	TGTGCCAGCTCAGCTGTTGTTGAGCGTGGCTACACCTTC
-	TRBV7-8	TRBJ2-4	many	CASSPGISRRSSGLAKNIQYF	TGTGCCAGCAGCCCGGGGATTTCTCGTCGGTCGAGCGGCCTCGCCAAAAACATTCAGTACTTC
-	TRBV29-1	TRBJ1-1	-	CSVQDLNTEAFF	TGCAGCGTACAGGACCTGAACACTGAAGCTTTCTTT
TRBD2	TRBV7-6	TRBJ2-3	many	CASSPLTSGDTQYF	TGTGCCAGCAGCCCGTTGACTAGCGGGGATACGCAGTATTTT
-	TRBV28	TRBJ2-3	-	CATLDSRTDTRYF	TGTGCCACCCTGGACAGTCGCACAGATACGCGGTATTTT
-	TRBV7-2	TRBJ2-4	many	CASSSGAGNIQYF	TGTGCCAGCAGCTCCGGAGCGGGAAACATTCAGTACTTC
TRBD1	TRBV20-1	TRBJ2-7	-	CSAGGDRDYEQYF	TGCAGTGCTGGGGGGGACAGGGACTACGAGCAGTACTTC
-	TRBV9	TRBJ2-3	many	CASSVWDGSTDTQYF	TGTGCCAGCAGCGTTTGGGACGGGAGCACAGATACGCAGTATTTT
-	TRBV6-4	TRBJ2-5	many	CASSRSIQETQYF	TGTGCCAGCAGTCGGAGCATCCAAGAGACCCAGTACTTC
-	TRBV4-1	TRBJ2-2	-	CASSQQTSVLTGELFF	TGCGCCAGCAGCCAACAGACTAGTGTTCTCACCGGGGAGCTGTTTTTT
TRBD2	TRBV20-1	TRBJ2-3	-	CSARTSGGFTDTQYF	TGCAGTGCTAGGACTAGCGGGGGGTTCACAGATACGCAGTATTTT
TRBD2	TRBV9	TRBJ2-1	-	CASSATPGLADNEQFF	TGTGCCAGCAGCGCCACCCCGGGACTAGCGGACAATGAGCAGTTCTTC
TRBD2	TRBV6-1	TRBJ2-3	-	CASSPGLAGLTDTQYF	TGTGCCAGCAGTCCAGGACTAGCGGGCCTTACAGATACGCAGTATTTT
-	TRBV10-3	TRBJ2-3	many	CASKEGTSTDTQYF	TGTGCCTCTAAGGAGGGAACTAGCACAGATACGCAGTATTTT
-	TRBV27	TRBJ2-5	-	CASSLSEGGGTQYF	TGTGCCAGCAGTTTATCCGAGGGAGGAGGGACCCAGTACTTC
-	TRBV5-1	TRBJ2-2	few	CASSLRVSGETGELFF	TGCGCCAGCAGCTTGCGAGTATCGGGAGAGACCGGGGAGCTGTTTTTT
-	TRBV6-2/TRBV6-3	TRBJ1-3	-	CASSDTPGSGNTIYF	TGTGCCAGCAGTGACACCCCCGGCTCTGGAAACACCATATATTTT
TRBD1	TRBV4-3	TRBJ2-4	-	CASSQYKFFGDSLAKNIQYF	TGCGCCAGCAGCCAATATAAGTTTTTCGGGGACAGCCTAGCCAAAAACATTCAGTACTTC
TRBD1	TRBV28	TRBJ2-7	many	CASGGQWTSEQYF	TGTGCCAGCGGGGGACAGTGGACCTCCGAGCAGTACTTC
TRBD2	TRBV6-2/TRBV6-3	TRBJ2-1	-	CASSYRQREVNEQFF	TGTGCCAGCAGTTACCGCCAGCGGGAGGTGAATGAGCAGTTCTTC
TRBD1	TRBV5-4	TRBJ2-3	-	CASSVRRDRGRDTQYF	TGTGCCAGCAGCGTACGCCGGGACAGGGGTAGGGATACGCAGTATTTT
-	TRBV2	TRBJ1-5	few	CASSDRSLNQPQHF	TGTGCCAGCAGTGACAGGAGTCTAAATCAGCCCCAGCATTTT
-	TRBV10-3	TRBJ2-1	many	CAISVDTYNEQFF	TGTGCCATCAGTGTAGACACCTACAATGAGCAGTTCTTC
-	TRBV6-2/TRBV6-3	TRBJ1-5	few	CASSYAASNQPQHF	TGTGCCAGCAGTTACGCGGCTTCTAATCAGCCCCAGCATTTT
-	TRBV28	TRBJ2-1	many	CATRTRLGEQFF	TGTGCCACCCGGACCCGTTTGGGTGAGCAGTTCTTC
-	TRBV9	TRBJ1-2	many	CASSVDSATYGYTF	TGTGCCAGCAGCGTTGACAGCGCTACCTATGGCTACACCTTC
-	TRBV4-1	TRBJ2-1	-	CARSQTRGETQFF	TGCGCCCGCAGCCAAACCAGAGGGGAGACCCAGTTCTTC
-	TRBV6-2/TRBV6-3	TRBJ2-3	many	CASSPSRRLNTDTQYF	TGTGCCAGCAGTCCAAGCCGACGGTTGAACACAGATACGCAGTATTTT
-	TRBV20-1	TRBJ1-5	many	CSATTPGINQPQHF	TGCAGTGCGACCACCCCCGGGATCAATCAGCCCCAGCATTTT
TRBD2	TRBV20-1	TRBJ2-1	many	CSARDTSGGEQFF	TGCAGTGCTAGAGATACCAGCGGGGGCGAGCAGTTCTTC
-	TRBV7-2	TRBJ1-4	few	CASRETGTNEKLFF	TGTGCCAGCAGGGAGACAGGAACTAATGAAAAACTGTTTTTT
-	TRBV20-1	TRBJ2-1	many	CSASRGRGNEQFF	TGCAGTGCTAGTCGGGGGAGAGGAAATGAGCAGTTCTTC